The 29 T cell receptor beta chains in this list originate from one sample, sequenced in a study of T cell repertoires in cytomegalovirus infection. TCRdb fed the reads into MiXCR, producing one record per CDR3 protein. The data show some 220,000 distinct CDR3 sequences, 12% seen once. Material: PBMCs. The origin of the receptors is a human donor in good health (CMV status not recorded). Some clones in this sample may be carry-over from other donors' samples.

Many counts were recorded for this clonotype. The chain employs TRBV25-1 and TRBJ2-1; 10 bases match TRBD2. CDR3 length equals 17 residues. V dropped 7 bases and J dropped 3; count of bases not matched to a gene: 12. The germline V gene encodes CDR1 MGHDK and CDR2 SYGVNS. The CDR3 DNA is TGTGCCAGCACCCCACCCGGACTAGCGGAATACTACAATGAGCAGTTCTTC. Protein sequence: CASTPPGLAEYYNEQFF.

The J gene is TRBJ1-1, the V gene TRBV4-1; D gene ambiguous. Germline values: CDR1 MGHRA, CDR2 YSYEKL. This CDR3 comprises 12 residues. V was clipped by 0 bases and J by 9 bases, with 8 bases between them. Here the CDR3 reads CASSQDLSKAFF. DNA for the CDR3: TGCGCCAGCAGCCAAGACCTCAGCAAAGCTTTCTTT.

This clonotype was observed a few times. The J gene is TRBJ1-1, the V gene TRBV29-1, with 7 bases identical to TRBD1. CDR3 size: 14 residues. CDR1 SQVTM and CDR2 ANQGSEA come from the germline V gene. V dropped 4 bases and J dropped 3; count of bases not matched to a gene: 8. CDR3 nucleotide sequence: TGCAGCGTTGGGCAGGGGGAGTGGGACACTGAAGCTTTCTTT. Amino acid sequence: CSVGQGEWDTEAFF.

In this sample, this clonotype turned up many times. The rearrangement uses TRBV7-6 and TRBJ1-4; no clear D gene. Trimming shortened V by 5 bases and J by 6 bases, and 10 bases separated the two germline ends. CDR1 is SGHVS, CDR2 FNYEAQ, per germline. This CDR3 is built from 13 residues. CDR3 region: CASSPGLDEKLFF. DNA of the CDR3: TGTGCCAGCAGCCCGGGGTTGGATGAAAAACTGTTTTTT.

V usage is TRBV15 and J usage is TRBJ2-7, with D possibly being TRBD1 (6 bases). The germline V gene has CDR1 LNHNV and CDR2 YYDKDF (reference sequence). This CDR3 comprises 12 residues. The V end lost 0 bases, the J end lost 11 bases, and 11 bases lay between the germline ends. CDR3 nucleotides: TGTGCCACCAGCAGAGATCGGGCAGGGGAGTACTTC. It encodes CATSRDRAGEYF.

This clonotype was observed a handful of times. CDR3 in DNA: TGTGCCAGTAGTATCCGGTGGGGAGGTACTGAAGCTTTCTTT. This gives the protein CASSIRWGGTEAFF. This chain joins TRBV19 and TRBJ1-1, with no clear D. This CDR3 spans 14 amino acids. CDR1 LNHDA and CDR2 SQIVND come from the germline V gene (reference sequence). V lost 3 bases and J lost 5, with 13 bases in between.

The chain has TRBV20-1 and TRBJ1-2, with 8 nucleotides matching TRBD1. The CDR3 spans 13 residues. Trimming took 4 bases from V and 8 from J; bases not matched to a gene: 9. Germline CDR1 and CDR2: DFQATT and SNEGSKA (reference sequence). DNA for the CDR3: TGCAGTGCTACACAGGGGGAACTAGAGGGCTACACCTTC. Residues: CSATQGELEGYTF.

This clonotype was observed many times. The chain uses TRBV28 and TRBJ1-2, with D possibly matching TRBD1 (6 bases). The length of the CDR3 is 14 residues. Germline CDR1 is MDHEN and CDR2 is SYDVKM. V was pared by 6 bases and J by 4 bases, with 15 bases between. This CDR3 is CASRPYRDIYGYTF. CDR3 DNA sequence: TGTGCCAGCAGACCTTATAGGGACATCTATGGCTACACCTTC.

Regarding this clonotype: A much larger clone lies a single base off, so this may be a read error. V and J are TRBV6-2 or TRBV6-3 and TRBJ1-1; 8 bases align to TRBD1. In germline, CDR1 is MNHEY, CDR2 SVGEGT. The J segment lost 0 bases and the V segment lost 5 bases, leaving 2 bases of the junction unmatched. The CDR3 is 14 amino acids. The DNA for the CDR3 is TGTGCCAGCAGTGAGACAGGGGTGAACACTGAAGCTTTCTTT. Translation gives CASSETGVNTEAFF.

This clonotype has just a few counts. This chain uses TRBV29-1 with TRBJ2-5; D is possibly TRBD1 or TRBD2 (6 bases each). Germline CDR1 and CDR2: SQVTM and ANQGSEA. Trimming removed 5 bases at V and 1 base at J, with 11 bases between. The CDR3 runs to 13 residues. CDR3 loop: CSVTPGAQETQYF. CDR3 sequence (DNA): TGCAGCGTTACCCCGGGGGCCCAAGAGACCCAGTACTTC.

This clonotype was seen many times. V gene TRBV7-2 combines with J gene TRBJ2-3; 8 bases fit TRBD2. Germline V gives CDR1 SGHTA, CDR2 FQGNSA. V lost 3 bases, J lost 2 bases, and 7 bases stayed unmatched. This CDR3 has 16 amino acids. This CDR3 is CASSFPLAGTTDTQYF. Here the CDR3 DNA reads TGTGCCAGCAGCTTCCCTTTAGCGGGGACCACAGATACGCAGTATTTT.

This clonotype was counted only a few times. The chain employs TRBV5-1 and TRBJ2-2; 7 bases align to TRBD2. Unmatched junction bases numbered 5, after V lost 1 base and J lost 5 bases. Germline V gene data show CDR1 as SGHRS and CDR2 as YFSETQ. This CDR3 is 15 amino acids long. CDR3 amino acids: CASSLNGGSTGELFF. The CDR3 region has the DNA TGCGCCAGCAGCTTGAATGGCGGGAGTACCGGGGAGCTGTTTTTT.

Concerning this clonotype itself: Given a much more abundant clone one base away, this may be a read error. V gene TRBV27 combines with J gene TRBJ2-5; D gene unclear. The CDR3 consists of 13 residues. Germline values: CDR1 MNHEY, CDR2 SMNVEV (reference sequence). The CDR3 coding sequence is TGTTCCAGCAAGCCCACTCTAGGGGAGACCCAGTACTTC. Its translation is CSSKPTLGETQYF.

This sequence joins TRBV20-1 and TRBJ1-5; no definite D call. CDR1 is DFQATT, CDR2 SNEGSKA, per germline (reference sequence). CDR3 length: 12 residues. The CDR3 loop is CSAAVSNQPQHF. CDR3 DNA: TGCAGCGCCGCTGTAAGCAATCAGCCCCAGCATTTT.

The chain combines TRBV5-1 with TRBJ1-2; D perhaps matches TRBD1 (5 bases). The V end lost 1 base, the J end lost 0 bases, and 13 bases lay between the germline ends. The germline V gene encodes CDR1 SGHRS and CDR2 YFSETQ. The CDR3 has 16 residues. CDR3 in amino acids: CASSLNRSPSNYGYTF. CDR3 DNA sequence: TGCGCCAGCAGCTTGAACAGGTCACCATCTAACTATGGCTACACCTTC.

J is TRBJ2-2 and V is TRBV6-2 or TRBV6-3, with 9 bases aligning to TRBD1. V was pared by 7 bases and J by 5 bases, with 5 bases of the junction left unmatched. Per germline, CDR1 MNHEY and CDR2 SVGEGT. The CDR3 length is 14 residues. The CDR3 region is CASKWTGVTGELFF. The CDR3 DNA sequence: TGTGCCAGCAAATGGACAGGGGTAACCGGGGAGCTGTTTTTT.

Points on this clonotype: One end of the junction is discordant with germline, which a read error may explain. The rearrangement uses TRBV7-2 and TRBJ1-1; the match to TRBD1 covers 11 bases. This CDR3 is 16 amino acids long. The germline V gene has CDR1 SGHTA and CDR2 FQGNSA. DNA of the CDR3: TGTGCCAGCAGCCCGGGACAGGGGGGCCTTGGCACTGACGCTTGCTTT. This sequence encodes CASSPGQGGLGTDACF.

There are a few counts of this clonotype. The V call is TRBV15, the J call TRBJ2-3; D gene unclear. Germline loops: CDR1 LNHNV, CDR2 YYDKDF (reference sequence). The CDR3 is 15 amino acids. V lost 0 bases and J 4 bases, leaving 11 bases between the germline ends. CDR3 residues: CATSRDVLIADTQYF. The CDR3 DNA reads as TGTGCCACCAGCAGAGACGTCTTAATAGCAGATACGCAGTATTTT.

This clonotype was observed many times. V gene TRBV5-6 combines with J gene TRBJ1-1, with a possible D match to TRBD1 (5 bases). This CDR3 contains 14 residues. Trimming shortened V by 4 bases and J by 2 bases, and 12 bases separated the two germline ends. Germline CDR1 SGHDT, CDR2 YYEEEE. The CDR3 DNA reads TGTGCCAGCAGCAGCATCAGGGTCAACACTGAAGCTTTCTTT. Translation: CASSSIRVNTEAFF.

This clonotype appeared many times. The chain recombines TRBV7-6 with TRBJ2-1, with D perhaps TRBD2 (7 bases). Germline V gives CDR1 SGHVS, CDR2 FNYEAQ. This CDR3 comprises 17 residues. V was clipped by 5 bases and J by 7 bases, with 24 bases between them. In DNA, the CDR3 is TGTGCCAGCAGCCTAGGGGGGGGTTCGCTAGCGTTTAATGAGCAGTTCTTC. Its translation: CASSLGGGSLAFNEQFF. Full variable domain (outside the CDR3, taken from reference TRBV7-6 and TRBJ2-1): GAGVSQSPRYKVTKRGQDVALRCDPISGHVSLYWYRQALGQGPEFLTYFNYEAQQDKSGLPNDRFSAERPEGSISTLTIQRTEQRDSAMYRCASSLGGGSLAFNEQFFGPGTRLTVL.

This clonotype was counted at least ten times. The chain uses TRBV5-6 and TRBJ1-6, with TRBD1 matching over 7 bases. Germline V gives CDR1 SGHDT, CDR2 YYEEEE. This CDR3 is 16 amino acids long. Trimming removed 4 bases from V and 6 bases from J; junction bases left unmatched: 10. CDR3 sequence (DNA): TGTGCCAGCAGCCGGGGGAACAGGGGTGGTAATTCACCCCTCCACTTT. Encoded protein: CASSRGNRGGNSPLHF. Looking up the rest from reference TRBV5-6 and TRBJ1-6 gives the full variable domain: DAGVTQSPTHLIKTRGQQVTLRCSPKSGHDTVSWYQQALGQGPQFIFQYYEEEERQRGNFPDRFSGHQFPNYSSELNVNALLLGDSALYLCASSRGNRGGNSPLHFGNGTRLTVT.

This clonotype was seen repeatedly, ten times or more. V usage is TRBV19 and J usage is TRBJ1-4, with 10 bases aligning to TRBD1. The germline gives CDR1 LNHDA, CDR2 SQIVND (reference sequence). The junction had 15 bases not matched to a gene; V was cut back by 5 bases and J by 15 bases. This CDR3 spans 15 amino acids. Here the CDR3 DNA reads TGTGCCAGTAGTGTCCACCGGGACAGGGGCAAAAGGGTGTTTTTT. It yields the protein CASSVHRDRGKRVFF.

The rearrangement links TRBV29-1 to TRBJ2-4, with D unclear. This CDR3 contains 13 residues. The germline V gene has CDR1 SQVTM and CDR2 ANQGSEA. The V end was cut by 7 bases, the J end by 1 base, with 11 bases between. CDR3 residues: CSGLTSAKNIQYF. The CDR3 DNA follows: TGCAGCGGTCTGACCTCGGCCAAAAACATTCAGTACTTC. Combining the CDR3 with reference TRBV29-1 and TRBJ2-4 gives the whole variable domain SAVISQKPSRDICQRGTSLTIQCQVDSQVTMMFWYRQQPGQSLTLIATANQGSEATYESGFVIDKFPISRPNLTFSTLTVSNMSPEDSSIYLCSGLTSAKNIQYFGAGTRLSVL.

The rearrangement joins TRBV7-2 to TRBJ2-7; the D is unclear. This CDR3 has 14 amino acids. The germline gives CDR1 SGHTA, CDR2 FQGNSA. V was cut by 2 bases and J by 2 bases, with 10 bases left in between. The DNA for the CDR3 is TGTGCCAGCAGCTTAAGGGCAGCCACCTACGAGCAGTACTTC. Its protein is CASSLRAATYEQYF.

This clonotype showed up many times. This chain links TRBV7-9 with TRBJ2-2; tentatively, D is TRBD1 or TRBD2 (5 bases each). Deletions cut 5 bases from V and 5 bases from J, with 9 bases between. The CDR3 spans 13 residues. CDR1 is SEHNR and CDR2 is FQNEAQ in the germline V gene (reference sequence). The CDR3 DNA sequence: TGTGCCAGCAGCCGGGACGGTACCGGGGAGCTGTTTTTT. Translated: CASSRDGTGELFF.

This clonotype occurred a few times. This chain connects TRBV29-1 to TRBJ2-2; perhaps TRBD1 as D (6 bases). CDR1 is SQVTM, CDR2 ANQGSEA, per germline. This CDR3 is 14 amino acids long. V was cut by 3 bases and J by 5 bases, with 13 bases left in between. The CDR3 DNA is TGCAGCGTTGATGGGGGCGCGAGGACCGGGGAGCTGTTTTTT. Residues: CSVDGGARTGELFF.

This clonotype was observed many times. This chain links TRBV6-2 or TRBV6-3 with TRBJ2-7; 7 nucleotides line up with TRBD2. Trimming cost V 2 bases and J 3 bases; bases outside gene matches: 7. CDR3 size: 15 residues. CDR1 is MNHEY and CDR2 is SVGEGT in the germline V gene. The CDR3 region is CASSYEGASGYEQYF. CDR3 sequence (DNA): TGTGCCAGCAGTTACGAAGGCGCTAGCGGCTACGAGCAGTACTTC.

The V and J genes are TRBV5-6 and TRBJ1-1, with 7 bases fitting TRBD1. Per the germline V gene, CDR1 is SGHDT and CDR2 is YYEEEE. The CDR3 spans 15 residues. The V segment lost 1 base and the J segment 3 bases; nucleotides outside the gene matches: 6. CDR3 sequence reads: CASSLPGTDYTEAFF. DNA of the CDR3: TGTGCCAGCAGCTTGCCCGGGACAGACTACACTGAAGCTTTCTTT.

CDR3 in amino acids: CASSSGPGVNTEAFF. CDR3 sequence (DNA): TGTGCCAGCAGCTCCGGCCCGGGGGTGAACACTGAAGCTTTCTTT. J is TRBJ1-1 and V is TRBV3-1; possible D gene TRBD1, 5 bases. Trimming took off 5 bases at V and 0 bases at J, with 13 bases between the two ends. CDR1 and CDR2 from the germline V gene are LGHDT and YNNKEL (reference sequence). This CDR3 is 15 amino acids long.